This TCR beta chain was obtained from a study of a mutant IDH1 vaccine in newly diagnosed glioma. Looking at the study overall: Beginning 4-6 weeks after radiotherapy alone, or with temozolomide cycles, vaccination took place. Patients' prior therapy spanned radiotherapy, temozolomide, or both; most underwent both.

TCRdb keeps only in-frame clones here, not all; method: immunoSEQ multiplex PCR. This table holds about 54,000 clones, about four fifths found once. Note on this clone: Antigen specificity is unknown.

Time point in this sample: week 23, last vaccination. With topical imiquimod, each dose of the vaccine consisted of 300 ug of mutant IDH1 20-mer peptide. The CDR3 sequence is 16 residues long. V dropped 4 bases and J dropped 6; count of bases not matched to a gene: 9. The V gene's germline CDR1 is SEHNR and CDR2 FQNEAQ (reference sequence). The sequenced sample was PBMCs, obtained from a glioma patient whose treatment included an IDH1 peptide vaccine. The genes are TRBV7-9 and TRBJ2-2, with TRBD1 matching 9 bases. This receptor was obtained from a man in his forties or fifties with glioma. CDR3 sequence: CASSSNRGQTPGELFF. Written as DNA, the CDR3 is TGTGCCAGCAGCTCCAACAGGGGGCAAACCCCCGGGGAGCTGTTTTTT. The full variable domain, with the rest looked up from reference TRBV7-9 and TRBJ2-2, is DTGVSQNPRHKITKRGQNVTFRCDPISEHNRLYWYRQTLGQGPEFLTYFQNEAQLEKSRLLSDRFSAERPKGSFSTLEIQRTEQGDSAMYLCASSSNRGQTPGELFFGEGSRLTVL.